The source of this T cell receptor (beta chain) is a study of T cell changes during pregnancy in multiple sclerosis. Only in-frame clones appear in the TCRdb table, and some are missing; sequencing was by immunoSEQ multiplex PCR. The sample includes 30,000 to 40,000 clones, around 89% of them seen just once. The germline gives CDR1 SGHAT, CDR2 FQNNGV. CDR3 length: 15 residues. The junction had 11 bases not matched to a gene; V was cut back by 5 bases and J by 5 bases. The clonotype comes from a female donor with multiple sclerosis, enrolled in a pregnancy study. Sequencing was performed on CD8+ T cells from peripheral blood mononuclear cells, taken in the third trimester of pregnancy. The chain is built from TRBV11-2 and TRBJ1-1, with 7 positions matching TRBD1. The DNA of the CDR3 is TGTGCCAGCAGCCCCTTGAGGGGGCGGGTTACTGAAGCTTTCTTT. It specifies CASSPLRGRVTEAFF.